This section outlines one TCR beta chain sequence together with its context. Its antigen has not been determined. Per-base qualities were not stored, and no clone one base away is much larger. These data belong to a study of T cell repertoires in cytomegalovirus infection (dated by TCRdb to between 2018 and 2021). Looking at the study overall: Donor HLA type was relevant to the analysis, because carriage of CMV infection together with the matching HLA type was indicated by public TCR beta signatures.

Beyond this particular receptor, the publication reports: In the ex vivo response, HLA-C-restricted CMV-specific TCR beta clonotypes were dominant, and in two of eight donors the single most frequent clonotype came from this HLA-C-restricted group. Cumulative frequency of public TCR beta family members discriminated carriers of CMV infection plus the relevant HLA type in this cohort and an independent approximately 360-donor cohort.

Cut back by 4 bases and 0 bases, the V and J ends lie 14 bases apart. Via the germline V gene, CDR1 is SQVTM and CDR2 ANQGSEA. The CDR3 covers 15 residues, taking in both the cysteine and the phenylalanine. The DNA shown is the 45-base CDR3, in frame from base 1. Reads for this sample came from an Illumina HiSeq 1500. TCRdb reprocessed the public reads (quality trimming at Q25 with fastp, clone calling with MiXCR) and kept in-frame beta chains. CDR3 protein sequences are deduplicated, and each keeps its most common genes and DNA. Here the sample has approximately 130,000 distinct CDR3 sequences; 24% occur a single time. The top ten clones comprise approximately 35% of the sample.

The source material was PBMCs, sequenced either directly or after in vitro stimulation (not recorded which). Recombination joined TRBV29-1 with TRBJ2-3; no D gene is confidently identified. This receptor was identified in a human donor in good health (CMV status not recorded). Some clones in this sample may be carry-over from other donors' samples. The DNA is TGCAGCGTTGGTCTTCTTGCGTCTAGCACAGATACGCAGTATTTT. Its amino acids are CSVGLLASSTDTQYF.